A selection of T cell receptor beta chains follows, all from one sample in a study of T-cell reconstitution after alpha-beta-depleted transplantation in children. Via MiXCR, TCRdb re-called the PCR reads, giving one row per CDR3 protein. The sample consists of some 830,000 distinct CDR3 sequences, roughly 15% of them appearing once. The sequenced sample was PBMCs, mostly from graft donor cells, obtained 360 days after TCRalphabeta/CD19-depleted stem cell transplant. The receptors here all came from a male patient younger than 18 who had a stem cell transplant for acute lymphoblastic leukemia, so the T cells may come from the graft donor. CDR3s include the opening cysteine and the closing phenylalanine or tryptophan. D genes are given only for firm matches. The size field is filled for only some rows; it gives once, few, many or a size class.

D gene,clone size,V gene,J gene,CDR3 protein,CDR3 DNA
NA,few,TRBV7-8,TRBJ2-1,CASSAHSEGEQFF,TGTGCCAGCAGCGCTCATAGTGAGGGAGAGCAGTTCTTC
NA,NA,TRBV13,TRBJ1-3,CASSSGTDPVSGNTIYF,TGTGCCAGCAGCTCGGGAACGGACCCTGTTTCTGGAAACACCATATATTTT
NA,NA,TRBV18,TRBJ2-4,CASLGWAGSSFQYF,TGTGCCAGCTTAGGATGGGCAGGGAGCTCCTTCCAGTACTTC
NA,many,TRBV11-2,TRBJ2-1,CASSLDLRGMGFNGGTYNEQFF,TGTGCCAGCAGCTTAGATCTGAGGGGGATGGGGTTCAATGGAGGTACTTACAATGAGCAGTTCTTC
TRBD2,NA,TRBV7-8,TRBJ2-7,CASSLRGLAGVRPYEQYF,TGTGCCAGCAGCTTAAGGGGGCTAGCGGGAGTGAGGCCCTACGAGCAGTACTTC
NA,NA,TRBV15,TRBJ1-2,CATSRDLSYGYTF,TGTGCCACCAGCAGAGACTTGAGCTATGGCTACACCTTC
NA,NA,TRBV12-3/TRBV12-4,TRBJ2-7,CASSPARRQAGILYEQYF,TGTGCCAGCAGTCCAGCCCGGCGGCAGGCGGGAATTCTCTACGAGCAGTACTTC
NA,few,TRBV7-8,TRBJ2-3,CASSLVADTVTDTQYF,TGTGCCAGCAGCTTAGTGGCGGACACCGTCACAGATACGCAGTATTTT
NA,few,TRBV4-1,TRBJ1-5,CASSQESRGLYSNQPQHF,TGCGCCAGCAGCCAAGAATCCAGGGGTCTTTATAGCAATCAGCCCCAGCATTTT
NA,few,TRBV30,TRBJ2-7,CAWTVGAYEQYF,TGTGCCTGGACGGTGGGGGCCTACGAGCAGTACTTC
NA,few,TRBV21-1,TRBJ2-2,CASSTQDPGLPNTGELFF,TGTGCCAGCAGCACCCAAGATCCGGGACTCCCTAACACCGGGGAGCTGTTTTTT
NA,many,TRBV2,TRBJ2-1,CASSVRQFLAMWQFF,TGTGCCAGCAGTGTCAGGCAGTTTCTAGCGATGTGGCAGTTCTTC
NA,few,TRBV28,TRBJ2-2,CASIGTDNTGELFF,TGTGCCAGCATTGGAACAGACAACACCGGGGAGCTGTTTTTT
NA,NA,TRBV27,TRBJ2-1,CASTVAHRRNEQFF,TGTGCCAGCACTGTGGCCCACCGCCGGAATGAGCAGTTCTTC
NA,many,TRBV20-1,TRBJ2-2,CSASGDTGELFF,TGCAGTGCTAGTGGTGACACCGGGGAGCTGTTTTTT
NA,few,TRBV29-1,TRBJ2-7,CSVGFVAKSGYEQYF,TGCAGCGTTGGGTTTGTAGCGAAATCGGGCTACGAGCAGTACTTC
NA,NA,TRBV7-6,TRBJ1-6,CASSLGYSPLHF,TGTGCCAGCAGCTTAGGGTATTCACCCCTCCACTTT
TRBD2,NA,TRBV2,TRBJ2-1,CASMPGLVRREFF,TGTGCCAGCATGCCGGGACTAGTAAGGCGGGAGTTCTTC
TRBD2,few,TRBV18,TRBJ2-1,CASSPRRTSGNNEQFF,TGTGCCAGCTCACCAAGGCGGACTAGCGGGAACAATGAGCAGTTCTTC
NA,NA,TRBV5-1,TRBJ1-3,CASSWRDSGNTIYF,TGCGCCAGCAGCTGGCGGGACTCTGGAAACACCATATATTTT
TRBD2,NA,TRBV11-2,TRBJ2-3,CASSRETSGTDTQYF,TGTGCCAGCAGCCGAGAGACTAGCGGCACAGATACGCAGTATTTT
TRBD1,NA,TRBV24-1,TRBJ2-3,CATTRTGGTDTQYF,TGTGCCACCACGCGGACAGGGGGGACAGATACGCAGTATTTT
TRBD2,NA,TRBV4-1,TRBJ2-1,CASSHQLAPEQFF,TGCGCCAGCAGCCACCAACTAGCGCCTGAGCAGTTCTTC
NA,few,TRBV2,TRBJ2-5,CASNPVISSSGETQYF,TGTGCCAGCAATCCGGTAATCTCTTCGTCCGGAGAGACCCAGTACTTC
NA,NA,TRBV5-6,TRBJ2-2,CASSFGHWRTGELFF,TGTGCCAGCAGCTTCGGCCATTGGAGAACCGGGGAGCTGTTTTTT
TRBD1,NA,TRBV5-1,TRBJ2-2,CASSSDREAGELFF,TGCGCCAGCAGCAGTGACAGGGAAGCCGGGGAGCTGTTTTTT